This T cell receptor beta chain was sequenced during a study of regulatory T cells in long-lasting Graves disease. The time point denotes: persistent/refractory GD, antithyroid drugs over 5 years with positive TRAb. RNA extracted from PBMCs served as the sequencing template. The study, taken as a whole, reports: A reduction in accuracy may have resulted from the small sample size. Persistent Graves' cases showed lower TCR diversity than newly diagnosed cases.

Building the TCR beta libraries relied on iRepertoire HTBI primers, and CDR3 regions underwent Arm-PCR. In TCRdb, the multiplex PCR reads were re-called with MiXCR into one record per CDR3 protein. This sample carries over 300,000 distinct CDR3 sequences, roughly 21% of them seen once, and the ten largest clones take over 25%. The V gene's germline CDR1 is KGHSH and CDR2 LQKENI. V shed 5 bases, J shed 4 bases, and the junction held 5 bases outside the gene matches. The CDR3 totals 15 residues. Of note for this clonotype: Its antigen remains unknown.

This receptor was obtained from a female donor with Graves disease. The source was peripheral blood mononuclear cells (PBMCs), collected when the disease was refractory, from a patient treated with antithyroid drugs. The chain recombines TRBV18 with TRBJ2-2; 9 bases fit TRBD1. CDR3 DNA sequence: TGTGCCAGCTCAAAGGGACAGGGCACCACCGGGGAGCTGTTTTTT. Translated: CASSKGQGTTGELFF.